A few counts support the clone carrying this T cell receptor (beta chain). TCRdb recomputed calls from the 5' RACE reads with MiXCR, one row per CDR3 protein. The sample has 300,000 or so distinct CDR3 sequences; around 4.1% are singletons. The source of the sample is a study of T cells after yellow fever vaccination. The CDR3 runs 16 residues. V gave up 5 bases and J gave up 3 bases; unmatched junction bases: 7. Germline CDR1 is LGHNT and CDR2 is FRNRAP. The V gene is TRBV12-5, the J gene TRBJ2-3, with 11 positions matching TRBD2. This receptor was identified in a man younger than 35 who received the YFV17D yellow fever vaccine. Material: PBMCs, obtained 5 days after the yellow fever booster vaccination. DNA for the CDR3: TGTGCTAGTGGTCCGGGCACTAGCGGGGGAACAGATACGCAGTATTTT. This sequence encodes CASGPGTSGGTDTQYF. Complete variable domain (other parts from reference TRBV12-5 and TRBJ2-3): DARVTQTPRHKVTEMGQEVTMRCQPILGHNTVFWYRQTMMQGLELLAYFRNRAPLDDSGMPKDRFSAEMPDATLATLKIQPSEPRDSAVYFCASGPGTSGGTDTQYFGPGTRLTVL.